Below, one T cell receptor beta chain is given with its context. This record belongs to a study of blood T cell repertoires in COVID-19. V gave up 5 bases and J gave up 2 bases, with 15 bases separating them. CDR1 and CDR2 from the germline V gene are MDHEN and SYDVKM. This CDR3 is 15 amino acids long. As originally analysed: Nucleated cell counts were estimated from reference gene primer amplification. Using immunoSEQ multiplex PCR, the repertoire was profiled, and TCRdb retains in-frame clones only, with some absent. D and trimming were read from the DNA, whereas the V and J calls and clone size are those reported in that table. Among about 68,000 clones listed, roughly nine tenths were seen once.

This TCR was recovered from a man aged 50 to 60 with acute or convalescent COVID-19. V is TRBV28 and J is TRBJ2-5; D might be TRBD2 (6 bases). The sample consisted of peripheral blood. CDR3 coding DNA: TGTGCCAGCAGTAATCGGGGTAGCGGACAAGAGACCCAGTACTTC. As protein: CASSNRGSGQETQYF.